These T cell receptor beta chains were read from a single sample in a study of shared clonotypes between healthy human individuals. Only in-frame clones appear in the TCRdb table, and some are missing; sequencing was by immunoSEQ multiplex PCR. The sample consists of under 80,000 clones, 62% of them appearing once. Input material: memory CD8+ T cells sorted from blood. These receptors all stem from a man aged 25 to 40 in good health. CDR3s include the opening cysteine and the closing phenylalanine or tryptophan. D genes are given only for firm matches. Clone size is stated in some rows and not others, as once, few, many or a class when expanded.

- TRBJ2-7 - TRBV6-5 CASSTQTEQYF TGTGCCAGCAGTACCCAAACCGAGCAGTACTTC
many TRBJ2-1 TRBD1 TRBV11-2 CASSLDRDRVPYNEQFF TGTGCCAGCAGCTTAGATCGGGACAGGGTCCCGTACAATGAGCAGTTCTTC
few TRBJ2-2 - TRBV13 CASSQAVTGELFF TGTGCCAGCAGCCAGGCCGTCACCGGGGAGCTGTTTTTT
- TRBJ2-2 - TRBV27 CASSFQVVGELFF TGTGCCAGCAGTTTCCAGGTGGTCGGGGAGCTGTTTTTT
- TRBJ2-7 - TRBV5-1 CASRQGRGTYEQYF TGCGCCAGCCGGCAAGGAAGAGGGACCTACGAGCAGTACTTC
- TRBJ2-7 - TRBV7-8 CATRLRQGSYEQYF TGTGCCACCCGGTTGCGGCAAGGCTCCTACGAGCAGTACTTC
- TRBJ2-7 - TRBV5-4 CASSLGWPTSREGPEQYF TGTGCCAGCAGCTTGGGATGGCCGACGAGCCGCGAGGGTCCCGAGCAGTACTTC
- TRBJ2-2 - TRBV7-9 CASSPRDGYTGELFF TGTGCCAGCAGCCCCCGGGACGGATACACCGGGGAGCTGTTTTTT
- TRBJ2-7 - TRBV4-1 CASSQAVISYEQYF TGCGCCAGCAGCCAAGCGGTAATCTCCTACGAGCAGTACTTC
- TRBJ1-1 - TRBV4-1 CASSQKRTPRVNTEAFF TGCGCCAGCAGCCAAAAAAGGACCCCGAGGGTGAACACTGAAGCTTTCTTT
- TRBJ2-3 - TRBV25-1 CASRGDWKVSTDTQYF TGTGCCAGCAGGGGGGACTGGAAAGTTAGCACAGATACGCAGTATTTT
- TRBJ2-2 TRBD1 TRBV10-3 CAISRDRGAGELFF TGTGCCATCTCCCGGGACAGGGGGGCCGGGGAGCTGTTTTTT
- TRBJ1-2 - TRBV30 CAWSVSMPYGYTF TGTGCCTGGAGTGTTAGCATGCCGTATGGCTACACCTTC
- TRBJ1-1 TRBD1 TRBV5-1 CASSLSTGADKAFF TGCGCCAGCAGCTTGTCGACAGGGGCCGACAAAGCTTTCTTT
- TRBJ1-5 TRBD1 TRBV27 CASSLETPPTGDQPQHF TGTGCCAGCAGTTTAGAGACCCCCCCCACAGGGGATCAGCCCCAGCATTTT
medium-sized TRBJ1-4 - TRBV7-8 CASSLDPRPDEKLFF TGTGCCAGCAGCTTAGATCCGAGGCCGGATGAAAAACTGTTTTTT
- TRBJ2-6 TRBD1 TRBV7-3 CASRTDRVGSGANVLTF TGTGCCAGCAGGACCGACAGGGTTGGCTCTGGGGCCAACGTCCTGACTTTC
few TRBJ2-7 TRBD2 TRBV5-1 CASSLGTSGSLDSYEQYF TGCGCCAGCAGCTTGGGCACTAGCGGGAGTTTAGACTCCTACGAGCAGTACTTC
- TRBJ2-7 - TRBV11-2 CASSLGNAYEQYF TGTGCCAGCAGCTTAGGAAATGCCTACGAGCAGTACTTC
once TRBJ1-5 - TRBV7-6 CASRGGGEAQPQHF TGTGCCAGCAGGGGCGGGGGGGAGGCTCAGCCCCAGCATTTT
few TRBJ2-1 - TRBV4-2 CASSQSQIAPSGGEQFF TGTGCCAGCAGCCAATCGCAGATAGCCCCTAGTGGGGGTGAGCAGTTCTTC
- TRBJ2-3 - TRBV11-2 CASSSIPSREDTQYF TGTGCCAGCAGCTCCATTCCTTCGAGGGAAGATACGCAGTATTTT
- TRBJ1-1 - TRBV7-3 CASSLRGMNTEAFF TGTGCCAGCAGCTTAAGGGGGATGAACACTGAAGCTTTCTTT
- TRBJ2-7 TRBD1 TRBV2 CASRNPQGAPKDEQYF TGTGCCAGCAGAAACCCGCAGGGGGCGCCTAAGGACGAGCAGTACTTC
few TRBJ2-6 TRBD2 TRBV19 CASTLATGANVLTF TGTGCCAGTACACTAGCGACTGGGGCCAACGTCCTGACTTTC
- TRBJ2-3 - TRBV25-1 CASSEHPADTQYF TGTGCCAGCAGTGAGCACCCGGCGGATACGCAGTATTTT
- TRBJ2-7 - TRBV29-1 CSVFVGSYEQYF TGCAGCGTTTTCGTGGGCTCCTACGAGCAGTACTTC
once TRBJ2-7 TRBD1 TRBV28 CASSRTGGTYEQYF TGTGCCAGCAGCCGGACAGGGGGGACGTACGAGCAGTACTTC
few TRBJ2-1 TRBD1 TRBV28 CASTLKSGQAKYNEQFF TGTGCCAGCACCCTGAAATCGGGACAGGCAAAATACAATGAGCAGTTCTTC
- TRBJ2-7 - TRBV6-6 CASSYEAYEQYF TGTGCCAGCAGTTATGAAGCCTACGAGCAGTACTTC
- TRBJ2-7 TRBD2 TRBV9 CASSVELAVLGEQYF TGTGCCAGCAGCGTAGAACTAGCGGTTCTCGGCGAGCAGTACTTC
- TRBJ1-1 - TRBV28 CASNSWGGAGNTEAFF TGTGCCAGCAACTCCTGGGGTGGGGCCGGGAACACTGAAGCTTTCTTT
- TRBJ2-1 - TRBV7-9 CASSLARLGTNEQFF TGTGCCAGCAGCTTAGCGCGACTAGGGACTAATGAGCAGTTCTTC
few TRBJ2-2 - TRBV6-4 CASSDSSTGELFF TGTGCCAGCAGTGACTCTAGCACCGGGGAGCTGTTTTTT
once TRBJ2-7 TRBD2 TRBV4-2 CASSQDPRKREGPYEQYF TGTGCCAGCAGCCAAGATCCGAGGAAGCGGGAGGGCCCTTACGAGCAGTACTTC
- TRBJ1-2 TRBD1 TRBV18 CASSPGTGYGYTF TGTGCCAGCTCACCCGGGACAGGTTATGGCTACACCTTC
- TRBJ2-3 - TRBV5-5 CASSLVGRLLTDTQYF TGTGCCAGCAGCTTGGTTGGGAGACTACTCACAGATACGCAGTATTTT
- TRBJ1-4 - TRBV5-6 CASTTRGGEKLFF TGTGCCAGCACCACGCGGGGAGGGGAAAAACTGTTTTTT
- TRBJ2-6 - TRBV6-1 CASSELVGSGANVLTF TGTGCCAGCAGTGAACTGGTGGGCTCTGGGGCCAACGTCCTGACTTTC
many TRBJ1-5 - TRBV6-1 CASSEARNSNQPQHF TGTGCCAGCAGTGAAGCCCGAAATAGCAATCAGCCCCAGCATTTT